This T cell receptor beta chain comes out of a study of long-term antiretroviral therapy in people with HIV. It was in the United States that all participants with HIV were treated. The authors ran the immunoSEQ assay, v3.0, at survey level. Libraries were prepared by immunoSEQ multiplex PCR; TCRdb keeps only in-frame clonotypes and omits some of them. The table includes approximately 25,000 clones, under 80% detected once. Study results and caveats: Dating from about 2003 to 2018, the blood was possibly obtained under older ART regimens. Dominance of pre-ART expanded clones persisted, fluctuating and often declining after ART. Patients on ART gained diversity, which nonetheless stayed below transplant donor controls.

A note on this clone: Antigen specificity is unknown.

The CDR3 has 13 amino acids. In germline, CDR1 is LGHNT, CDR2 FRNRAP. V lost 5 bases and J lost 3, with 10 bases in between. This chain uses TRBV12-5 with TRBJ1-1; D is perhaps TRBD1 (5 bases). This TCR was sampled from a woman aged 40 to 55 with HIV. The material sequenced was unsorted PBMCs, taken 0.5 years after starting antiretroviral therapy. CDR3 nucleotides: TGTGCTAGTGGTCAGGACACCCACACTGAAGCTTTCTTT. The encoded protein is CASGQDTHTEAFF.